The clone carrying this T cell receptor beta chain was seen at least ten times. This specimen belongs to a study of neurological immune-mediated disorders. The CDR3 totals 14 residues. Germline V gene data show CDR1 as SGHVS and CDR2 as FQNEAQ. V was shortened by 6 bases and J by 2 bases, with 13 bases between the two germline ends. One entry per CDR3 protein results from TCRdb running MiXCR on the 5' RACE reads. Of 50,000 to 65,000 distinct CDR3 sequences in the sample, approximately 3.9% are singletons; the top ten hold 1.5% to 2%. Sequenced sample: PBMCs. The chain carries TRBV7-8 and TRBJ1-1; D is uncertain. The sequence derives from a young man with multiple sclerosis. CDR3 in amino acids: CASSYPTANTEAFF. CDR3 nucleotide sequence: TGTGCCAGCAGTTACCCGACGGCTAACACTGAAGCTTTCTTT.